This TCR beta chain came from a study of naive and memory T cell subsets. CDR1 and CDR2 from the germline V gene are KGHSH and LQKENI. There are 17 residues in the CDR3. Trimming took 4 bases from V and 1 from J, leaving 16 bases between them. The SP2 primer and nested alpha and beta constant region primers amplified ligated cDNA in four rounds. TCRdb called the 5' RACE reads again in MiXCR, with one record for every CDR3 protein. The sample carries about 32,000 distinct CDR3 sequences, roughly a sixth recorded once. The library had UMIs added by 3' ligation of an oligonucleotide to TCR cDNA. Unsorted total RNA, roughly 1 to 1000 ng, was DNase treated before reverse transcription. This clonotype has ten or more counts.

This receptor was obtained from a female donor in good health. The chain couples TRBV18 to TRBJ2-2; D may be TRBD2 (5 bases). As DNA, the CDR3 is TGTGCCAGCTCACAGTCAGCCGGAGGACTGAACACCGGGGAGCTGTTTTTT. Translation gives CASSQSAGGLNTGELFF.